This T cell receptor (beta chain) was found in a study of blood T cell repertoires in COVID-19. On the study more broadly: The United States, Italy and Spain supplied acute and convalescent COVID-19 samples. Nucleic acid was either cDNA or gDNA, and it came from T cells, B-cell-depleted T cells, or PBMCs.

In the original analysis: It was from reference gene primer amplification that nucleated cell counts were estimated. Method: immunoSEQ multiplex PCR; TCRdb's copy keeps in-frame clones and lacks some. The DNA was the basis for D and trimming; V, J and clone size are from that table. The data show some 190,000 clones, 82% seen once. Losses at the gene ends were 2 bases for V and 9 bases for J; bases not matched to a gene: 6. Germline CDR1 is LGHNA and CDR2 is YNFKEQ. The CDR3 is 14 amino acids. This TCR was sampled from a woman at least 80 years old with active or convalescent COVID-19. The sequenced material came from peripheral blood. The chain carries TRBV4-2 and TRBJ2-1; TRBD2 aligns across 8 bases. In DNA form, the CDR3 reads TGTGCCAGCAGCCAATCAGCGGGAGTATTTGAGCAGTTCTTC. Its translation: CASSQSAGVFEQFF.